The clone carrying this T cell receptor (beta chain) has just one count. Its antigen remains unknown. Sorting defined conventional CD4 T cells as CD4+CD127+. This sample is part of a study of B cell selection in AIRE deficiency. Sequencing used immunoSEQ multiplex PCR; TCRdb keeps in-frame clones, though not all of them. The sample comprises some 25,000 clones, about 95% of which are singletons, and 0.22% rests with the top ten. The CDR3 length is 16 residues. Germline-derived CDR1 and CDR2 are SEHNR and FQNEAQ (reference sequence). V shed 0 bases and J shed 2 bases, with 14 bases lying between them. General study results and limits: Shorter CDR3s marked shared Treg sequences, biased toward few non-templated insertions. About 30.6% of healthy-donor shared Treg TCRbeta sequences appeared in patient Tconv cells. Tconv and Treg cells from AIRE-deficient patients resembled healthy donors in TCRBV usage, CDR3 length and diversity. Healthy donors alone shared approximately 30% of fewer than 4,000 Treg sequences; patients alone approximately 9.4%.

Sample: CD4+CD127+ conventional T cells sorted from PBMCs. The chain combines TRBV7-9 with TRBJ2-7; D might be TRBD2 (7 bases). The sequence was obtained from a human donor in good health. The CDR3 coding sequence is TGTGCCAGCAGCTTAGCTGGGGGGGGCGTACCCTACGAGCAGTACTTC. Encoded protein: CASSLAGGGVPYEQYF.